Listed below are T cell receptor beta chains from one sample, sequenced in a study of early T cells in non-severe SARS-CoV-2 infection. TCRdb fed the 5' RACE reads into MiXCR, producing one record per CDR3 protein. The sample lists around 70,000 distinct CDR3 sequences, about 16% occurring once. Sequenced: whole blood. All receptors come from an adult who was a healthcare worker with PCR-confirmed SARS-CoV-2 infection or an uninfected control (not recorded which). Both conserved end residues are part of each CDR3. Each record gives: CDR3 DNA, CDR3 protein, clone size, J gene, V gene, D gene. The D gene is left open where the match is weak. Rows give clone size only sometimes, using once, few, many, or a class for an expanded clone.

cdr3_nt: TGCAGCGTTGAACGGCGGGGGGGCCGCGGCAATGAGCAGTTCTTC
cdr3_aa: CSVERRGGRGNEQFF
clone_size: .
j_call: TRBJ2-1
v_call: TRBV29-1
d_call: TRBD2

cdr3_nt: TGCAGCGCGGGGGACAGGGGTAACTATGGCTACACCTTC
cdr3_aa: CSAGDRGNYGYTF
clone_size: many
j_call: TRBJ1-2
v_call: TRBV29-1
d_call: TRBD1

cdr3_nt: TGTGCCAGCAGTCGTACAGGTCCCATGAACACTGAAGCTTTCTTT
cdr3_aa: CASSRTGPMNTEAFF
clone_size: .
j_call: TRBJ1-1
v_call: TRBV6-5
d_call: .

cdr3_nt: TGTGCCAGCAGCGTCAGGGGGCCGAACACCGGGGAGCTGTTTTTT
cdr3_aa: CASSVRGPNTGELFF
clone_size: many
j_call: TRBJ2-2
v_call: TRBV9
d_call: TRBD1

cdr3_nt: TGTGCCAGCAGTGAGCAGGGACCTATCTACGAGCAGTACTTC
cdr3_aa: CASSEQGPIYEQYF
clone_size: few
j_call: TRBJ2-7
v_call: TRBV6-1
d_call: .

cdr3_nt: TGTGCCAGCAGCTTAAAGGGGACAGGGGGCCCGGCTTTCTTT
cdr3_aa: CASSLKGTGGPAFF
clone_size: many
j_call: TRBJ1-1
v_call: TRBV7-3
d_call: TRBD1

cdr3_nt: TGCGCCAGCAGCTCTAGTTCGACTAGCGGATTCTACGAGCAGTACTTC
cdr3_aa: CASSSSSTSGFYEQYF
clone_size: many
j_call: TRBJ2-7
v_call: TRBV5-1
d_call: TRBD2

cdr3_nt: TGTGCCAGCGCTAGGGCCAATGAGCAGTTCTTC
cdr3_aa: CASARANEQFF
clone_size: many
j_call: TRBJ2-1
v_call: TRBV28
d_call: .

cdr3_nt: TGTGCCAGCAGTTTATTTGCCTCGGGGCCCCTCCACTTT
cdr3_aa: CASSLFASGPLHF
clone_size: few
j_call: TRBJ1-6
v_call: TRBV27
d_call: .

cdr3_nt: TGCAGTGTCTACAGGGAGGTCACTGAAGCTTTCTTT
cdr3_aa: CSVYREVTEAFF
clone_size: .
j_call: TRBJ1-1
v_call: TRBV20-1
d_call: .

cdr3_nt: TGTGCCAGCAGCCGAGAGGCGCACACTGAAGCTTTCTTT
cdr3_aa: CASSREAHTEAFF
clone_size: few
j_call: TRBJ1-1
v_call: TRBV4-2
d_call: .

cdr3_nt: TGTGCCAGCTCACCACCTACAGGGCTTGAAGCTTTCTTT
cdr3_aa: CASSPPTGLEAFF
clone_size: .
j_call: TRBJ1-1
v_call: TRBV18
d_call: .

cdr3_nt: TGTGCCAGCAGTTTAAGACAGGGGGCGGCGACAGGCTACACCTTC
cdr3_aa: CASSLRQGAATGYTF
clone_size: .
j_call: TRBJ1-2
v_call: TRBV27
d_call: TRBD1

cdr3_nt: TGTGCCAGCAGTTTATCGGTCCAGAATGGCTACACCTTC
cdr3_aa: CASSLSVQNGYTF
clone_size: few
j_call: TRBJ1-2
v_call: TRBV27
d_call: .

cdr3_nt: TGTGCCAGCAGCCCCGGACAGGGGATAGACCAGCCCCAGCATTTT
cdr3_aa: CASSPGQGIDQPQHF
clone_size: .
j_call: TRBJ1-5
v_call: TRBV7-9
d_call: TRBD1

cdr3_nt: TGCAGTGCTGACAACAGGGAGAAGAGCACAGATACGCAGTATTTT
cdr3_aa: CSADNREKSTDTQYF
clone_size: .
j_call: TRBJ2-3
v_call: TRBV20-1
d_call: .

cdr3_nt: TGTGCCAGCAGCTTCACGAGGGTTTTCGCGAACACCGGGGAGCTGTTTTTT
cdr3_aa: CASSFTRVFANTGELFF
clone_size: .
j_call: TRBJ2-2
v_call: TRBV11-2
d_call: .

cdr3_nt: TGCGCCAGCAGCCTGGATCCTTCTACAGGGAACTATGGCTACACCTTC
cdr3_aa: CASSLDPSTGNYGYTF
clone_size: .
j_call: TRBJ1-2
v_call: TRBV5-1
d_call: .

cdr3_nt: TGTGCCAGCAGCTTAGTCCGGACAGGGGCCAACGTCCTGACTTTC
cdr3_aa: CASSLVRTGANVLTF
clone_size: .
j_call: TRBJ2-6
v_call: TRBV11-2
d_call: .

cdr3_nt: TGCGCCAGCAGCTTGCGACAGGGGGCACAATTGAACACTGAAGCTTTCTTT
cdr3_aa: CASSLRQGAQLNTEAFF
clone_size: few
j_call: TRBJ1-1
v_call: TRBV5-1
d_call: TRBD1

cdr3_nt: TGCAGTGCGGGCCGGGCCAACGTCCTGGGCGAGCAGTACTTC
cdr3_aa: CSAGRANVLGEQYF
clone_size: .
j_call: TRBJ2-7
v_call: TRBV20-1
d_call: .

cdr3_nt: TGTGCCAGCAGTTTATCCCAGGGCGGCCACAATGAGCAGTTCTTC
cdr3_aa: CASSLSQGGHNEQFF
clone_size: many
j_call: TRBJ2-1
v_call: TRBV12-3/TRBV12-4
d_call: .

cdr3_nt: TGTGCCAGCAGTCGACGGGGGAACACTGAAGCTTTCTTT
cdr3_aa: CASSRRGNTEAFF
clone_size: .
j_call: TRBJ1-1
v_call: TRBV12-3/TRBV12-4
d_call: .

cdr3_nt: TGTGCCAGCAGTACTAGCGGGGGGCAAGAGACCCAGTACTTC
cdr3_aa: CASSTSGGQETQYF
clone_size: .
j_call: TRBJ2-5
v_call: TRBV9
d_call: TRBD2

cdr3_nt: TGCAGCGTTGAAGGGACAGGGGGATACTCTGGAAACACCATATATTTT
cdr3_aa: CSVEGTGGYSGNTIYF
clone_size: .
j_call: TRBJ1-3
v_call: TRBV29-1
d_call: TRBD1

cdr3_nt: TGTGCCAGCAGCCAGAGGACGGGGGGACTGAACACTGAAGCTTTCTTT
cdr3_aa: CASSQRTGGLNTEAFF
clone_size: few
j_call: TRBJ1-1
v_call: TRBV7-9
d_call: .

cdr3_nt: TGTGCCAGTCGAGCGGGAGGTGTCGCAGATACGCAGTATTTT
cdr3_aa: CASRAGGVADTQYF
clone_size: few
j_call: TRBJ2-3
v_call: TRBV6-5
d_call: TRBD2

cdr3_nt: TGTGCCAGCAGTTACGAGACAGGGCCCTATGGCTACACCTTC
cdr3_aa: CASSYETGPYGYTF
clone_size: .
j_call: TRBJ1-2
v_call: TRBV6-6
d_call: TRBD1

cdr3_nt: TGTGCCAGCAGTGAGGGGACAGGGAGGTTTGGCTACACCTTC
cdr3_aa: CASSEGTGRFGYTF
clone_size: .
j_call: TRBJ1-2
v_call: TRBV2
d_call: TRBD1

cdr3_nt: TGTGCCAGCAACCCGGGTGGTGTAGCGGGAGGGTACGAGCAGTACTTC
cdr3_aa: CASNPGGVAGGYEQYF
clone_size: .
j_call: TRBJ2-7
v_call: TRBV12-3/TRBV12-4
d_call: TRBD2

cdr3_nt: TGTGCCACCGGGGACGGACAGAATCGAAGGGGTACGCAGTATTTT
cdr3_aa: CATGDGQNRRGTQYF
clone_size: .
j_call: TRBJ2-3
v_call: TRBV7-9
d_call: .

cdr3_nt: TGCAGTGCTAGAGGGACTAGCGGACGCACAGATACGCAGTATTTT
cdr3_aa: CSARGTSGRTDTQYF
clone_size: .
j_call: TRBJ2-3
v_call: TRBV20-1
d_call: TRBD2

cdr3_nt: TGTGCCAGCAGCCTTGACTGGGCCAAGAGCTACAATGAGCAGTTCTTC
cdr3_aa: CASSLDWAKSYNEQFF
clone_size: .
j_call: TRBJ2-1
v_call: TRBV2
d_call: .

cdr3_nt: TGTGCCAGCAGCTTAGCGGGACTCGCCTACGAGCAGTACTTC
cdr3_aa: CASSLAGLAYEQYF
clone_size: .
j_call: TRBJ2-7
v_call: TRBV5-4
d_call: TRBD2

cdr3_nt: TGCAGTGCTAGTGGGGAGGGCTCCTACGAGCAGTACTTC
cdr3_aa: CSASGEGSYEQYF
clone_size: few
j_call: TRBJ2-7
v_call: TRBV20-1
d_call: TRBD2

cdr3_nt: TGTGCTAGTGGTTATGGTCAGGCTGACACCGGGGAGCTGTTTTTT
cdr3_aa: CASGYGQADTGELFF
clone_size: .
j_call: TRBJ2-2
v_call: TRBV12-5
d_call: .

cdr3_nt: TGTGCCAGCAGCTTCCCCGGGGTCGGGGAGACCCAGTACTTC
cdr3_aa: CASSFPGVGETQYF
clone_size: .
j_call: TRBJ2-5
v_call: TRBV7-2
d_call: .

cdr3_nt: TGTGCCAGCTCACCTGGACAGGGGCAGATTCAGCCCCAGCATTTT
cdr3_aa: CASSPGQGQIQPQHF
clone_size: few
j_call: TRBJ1-5
v_call: TRBV18
d_call: TRBD1

cdr3_nt: TGTGCCAGCAGATCCCCTGGAAACACCATATATTTT
cdr3_aa: CASRSPGNTIYF
clone_size: .
j_call: TRBJ1-3
v_call: TRBV14
d_call: .

cdr3_nt: TGTGCCAGCACTCGGACAGGTGACAATGAGCAGTTCTTC
cdr3_aa: CASTRTGDNEQFF
clone_size: .
j_call: TRBJ2-1
v_call: TRBV6-1
d_call: TRBD1

cdr3_nt: TGTGCCAGCAGATCCAGACAGCAAGAGACCCAGTACTTC
cdr3_aa: CASRSRQQETQYF
clone_size: .
j_call: TRBJ2-5
v_call: TRBV7-9
d_call: .

cdr3_nt: TGTGCCAGCAGTTTATGGGCAGGTTGGACAGGGGGTAGATGGAATGAGCAGTTCTTC
cdr3_aa: CASSLWAGWTGGRWNEQFF
clone_size: few
j_call: TRBJ2-1
v_call: TRBV27
d_call: TRBD1

cdr3_nt: TGTGCCACCCCAAAGGTTCCCCTGGGATGGATAAGCTCTGGGGCCAACGTCCTGACTTTC
cdr3_aa: CATPKVPLGWISSGANVLTF
clone_size: .
j_call: TRBJ2-6
v_call: TRBV6-5
d_call: .

cdr3_nt: TGCAGTGCTCGCCGACTAGCGGGGGGGAGCTCCTACAATGAGCAGTTCTTC
cdr3_aa: CSARRLAGGSSYNEQFF
clone_size: .
j_call: TRBJ2-1
v_call: TRBV20-1
d_call: TRBD2

cdr3_nt: TGTGCCAGCAGTATGGGACTAGTCAACACCGGGGAGCTGTTTTTT
cdr3_aa: CASSMGLVNTGELFF
clone_size: .
j_call: TRBJ2-2
v_call: TRBV11-2
d_call: TRBD2

cdr3_nt: TGTGCCAGCAGTAAACCCGGGACAGCCCAATCTGCCCAGCATTTT
cdr3_aa: CASSKPGTAQSAQHF
clone_size: few
j_call: TRBJ1-5
v_call: TRBV27
d_call: TRBD1

cdr3_nt: TGTGCCTGGGATGGGACTAGCGGTAGCACAGATACGCAGTATTTT
cdr3_aa: CAWDGTSGSTDTQYF
clone_size: .
j_call: TRBJ2-3
v_call: TRBV30
d_call: TRBD2

cdr3_nt: TGTGCCAGCAGCTTAAGGGGCTGGACAGGGGAGAACACTGAAGCTTTCTTT
cdr3_aa: CASSLRGWTGENTEAFF
clone_size: few
j_call: TRBJ1-1
v_call: TRBV7-3
d_call: TRBD1

cdr3_nt: TGTGCCAGCAGCTTAGGGGCCCCTTCATATGGCTACACCTTC
cdr3_aa: CASSLGAPSYGYTF
clone_size: few
j_call: TRBJ1-2
v_call: TRBV11-2
d_call: .

cdr3_nt: TGTGCCAGCAGTCCGACTAGCGGGAGCCACAATGAGCAGTTCTTC
cdr3_aa: CASSPTSGSHNEQFF
clone_size: few
j_call: TRBJ2-1
v_call: TRBV7-2
d_call: TRBD2

cdr3_nt: TGTGCCAGCAGCGAGGTCGGGACAGGGCCTAACTCACCCCTCCACTTT
cdr3_aa: CASSEVGTGPNSPLHF
clone_size: few
j_call: TRBJ1-6
v_call: TRBV7-9
d_call: TRBD1

cdr3_nt: TGTGCCAGCAGCTTTAGCGGGGGAGCGCGGACCCAGTACTTC
cdr3_aa: CASSFSGGARTQYF
clone_size: .
j_call: TRBJ2-5
v_call: TRBV11-2
d_call: TRBD2

cdr3_nt: TGTGCCAGCAGTAACTCCCGACTAGCGAGCGAGCAGTACTTC
cdr3_aa: CASSNSRLASEQYF
clone_size: few
j_call: TRBJ2-7
v_call: TRBV6-6
d_call: TRBD2

cdr3_nt: TGTGCCAGCAGCCACAGGGGTGAGCAGTTCTTC
cdr3_aa: CASSHRGEQFF
clone_size: .
j_call: TRBJ2-1
v_call: TRBV6-2/TRBV6-3
d_call: TRBD1

cdr3_nt: TGTGCCAGCAGTTACGATCTGGGCTATGGCTACACCTTC
cdr3_aa: CASSYDLGYGYTF
clone_size: many
j_call: TRBJ1-2
v_call: TRBV6-5
d_call: .

cdr3_nt: TGTGCTAGCAGCCCGGGGGCTAGCACAGATACGCAGTATTTT
cdr3_aa: CASSPGASTDTQYF
clone_size: .
j_call: TRBJ2-3
v_call: TRBV7-7
d_call: .

cdr3_nt: TGTGCCAGCAGTGATAGTAGGCGGAACTATGGCTACACCTTC
cdr3_aa: CASSDSRRNYGYTF
clone_size: .
j_call: TRBJ1-2
v_call: TRBV2
d_call: .